Only a few counts were recorded for the clone carrying this TCR beta chain. The entry originates in a study of OX40 agonist ivuxolimab in advanced cancers. The repertoire was sequenced with immunoSEQ multiplex PCR; TCRdb's copy has only in-frame clones and lacks some. The sample yields approximately 35,000 clones, roughly 81% seen once. This CDR3 is 14 amino acids long. Trimming removed 5 bases at V and 0 bases at J, with 9 bases between. The germline gives CDR1 SGHKS, CDR2 YYEKEE (reference sequence). Sequenced material: CD4+ or CD8+ T cells sorted from blood, taken in a trial of the OX40 agonist ivuxolimab. The rearrangement uses TRBV5-5 and TRBJ1-5; tentatively, D is TRBD1 (5 bases). The TCR comes from an adult with an advanced solid tumor such as melanoma, head and neck, liver or kidney cancer. Here the CDR3 reads CASSEQVSNQPQHF. The CDR3 DNA follows: TGTGCCAGCAGTGAACAGGTTAGCAATCAGCCCCAGCATTTT.